This T cell receptor beta chain was retrieved from a study of T cells after yellow fever vaccination. 5'RACE template switching added a universal primer site and UMIs to TCR cDNA. TCRdb recomputed calls from the 5' RACE reads with MiXCR, one row per CDR3 protein. This sample has 500,000 to 650,000 distinct CDR3 sequences, with 17% found just once. The study's findings and limits: High-abundance clonotypes from the bulk population could contaminate FACS-sorted repertoires. The study re-detected most primary-vaccination clones after the booster (about 96% CD4, roughly 85% CD8).

Germline V gene data show CDR1 as DFQATT and CDR2 as SNEGSKA (reference sequence). The CDR3 is 15 amino acids. Trimming removed 0 bases at V and 0 bases at J, with 9 bases between. For this clonotype: Its target is not known.

The chain uses TRBV20-1 and TRBJ1-5; D is ambiguous. Material: PBMCs, obtained 5 to 6 days after the first yellow fever vaccination. The TCR comes from a man in his late teens or twenties who received the YFV17D yellow fever vaccine. CDR3 bases: TGCAGTGCTAGAGACAGGAGCTATAGCAATCAGCCCCAGCATTTT. This codes for CSARDRSYSNQPQHF.